This T cell receptor beta chain was found in a study of blood T cell repertoires in COVID-19. Study details: Donors in the United States, Italy and Spain gave samples during acute or convalescent COVID-19. PBMCs, B-cell-depleted T cells, or T cells were the source of the cDNA or gDNA that made up the material.

In this sample, this clone turned up a few times. Germline assignment: CDR1 SGHTA and CDR2 FQGNSA. J was trimmed by 0 bases and V by 1 base; bases with no gene match: 3. This CDR3 has 16 residues. In the original processing: Researchers report that nucleated cell counts were estimated from reference gene primer amplification. Measured with immunoSEQ multiplex PCR; TCRdb has only the in-frame clones, and not every one. V and J calls and clone size are those listed in that table; D and trimming were worked out from the DNA. The top ten clones hold 8% to 10% of a sample with over 6,000 clones, roughly 85% of them seen once.

The sample comprised peripheral blood. The chain recombines TRBV7-2 with TRBJ2-7; 10 positions match TRBD2. The source of this sequence is a human donor with active COVID-19. The donor label of this sample is uncertain. Here the CDR3 reads CASSLGRLAGSYEQYF. The CDR3 nucleotides read TGTGCCAGCAGCTTAGGGAGACTAGCGGGCTCCTACGAGCAGTACTTC.